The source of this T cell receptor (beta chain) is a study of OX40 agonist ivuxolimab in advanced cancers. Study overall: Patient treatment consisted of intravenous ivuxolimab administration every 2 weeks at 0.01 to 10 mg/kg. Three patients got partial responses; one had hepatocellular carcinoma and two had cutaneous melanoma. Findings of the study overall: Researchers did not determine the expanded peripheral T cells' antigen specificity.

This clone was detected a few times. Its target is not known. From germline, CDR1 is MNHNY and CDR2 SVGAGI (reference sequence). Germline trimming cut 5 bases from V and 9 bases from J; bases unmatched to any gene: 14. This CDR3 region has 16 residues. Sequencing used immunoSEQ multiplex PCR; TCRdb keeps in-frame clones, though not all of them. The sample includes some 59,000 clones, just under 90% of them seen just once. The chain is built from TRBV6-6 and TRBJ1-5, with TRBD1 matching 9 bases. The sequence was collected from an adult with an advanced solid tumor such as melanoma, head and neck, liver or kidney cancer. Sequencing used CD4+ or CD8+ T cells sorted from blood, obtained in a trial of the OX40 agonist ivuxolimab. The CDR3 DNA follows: TGTGCCAGCAGTAAAAAGGGACAGGGACGTCTTCGGCCCCAGCATTTT. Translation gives CASSKKGQGRLRPQHF.